Included here is one T cell receptor (beta chain) sequence, with context. These data are taken from a study of blood T cell repertoires in COVID-19. For the study at large: Acute-phase and convalescent COVID-19 samples originated in the United States, Italy and Spain.

The CDR3 totals 14 residues. The germline V gene has CDR1 LGHDT and CDR2 YNNKEL (reference sequence). V gave up 5 bases and J gave up 8 bases, with 15 bases separating them. Recovered status in Cohort 3 required two negative PCRs, clearance, or symptom resolution. Clones were read by immunoSEQ multiplex PCR, and TCRdb kept only the in-frame ones, dropping some. The sample yields 150,000 or so clones, 80% to 90% seen once. Specimen: PBMCs or T cells enriched from blood (not recorded which). The genes are TRBV3-1 (or the pseudogene TRBV3-2) and TRBJ1-4; D perhaps matches TRBD1 (6 bases). The source is a man over 45 who had recovered from COVID-19. The CDR3 protein is CASSNTGLGEKLFF. The DNA for the CDR3 is TGTGCCAGCAGCAATACAGGGCTGGGGGAAAAACTGTTTTTT.